This is a list of T cell receptor beta chains from one sample in a study of blood T cell repertoires in COVID-19. The table came from immunoSEQ multiplex PCR; TCRdb's copy has only in-frame clones and leaves some out. Of 43,000 or so clones listed, roughly 80% are singletons. Input material: peripheral blood. The receptors originated from a woman aged 60-70 years with acute or convalescent COVID-19. CDR3s include the opening cysteine and the closing phenylalanine or tryptophan. The D gene is left open where the match is weak. Only some rows state a clone size, as once, few, many or a class for expanded clones.

abundance	j_gene	d_gene	v_gene	CDR3nt	CDR3aa
NA	TRBJ2-7	NA	TRBV18	TGTGCCAGCTCACGGGAGGCGGGCGCGGTCGAGCAGTACTTC	CASSREAGAVEQYF
NA	TRBJ1-5	TRBD1	TRBV4-1	TGCGCCAGCAGCCACCCGGACAGGGTTGATCAGCCCCAGCATTTT	CASSHPDRVDQPQHF
NA	TRBJ2-1	TRBD2	TRBV6-4	TGTGCCAGCAGTCGGGACAGCGGGGGGGAAGATGAGCAGTTCTTC	CASSRDSGGEDEQFF
NA	TRBJ2-7	NA	TRBV7-9	TGTGCCAGCAGCCAGCAGGGTACAGCAACCTACGAGCAGTACTTC	CASSQQGTATYEQYF
NA	TRBJ1-5	TRBD1	TRBV6-5	TGTGCCAGCAGTTACCCGACAGGGGGGAATCAGCCCCAGCATTTT	CASSYPTGGNQPQHF
NA	TRBJ2-1	NA	TRBV3-1/TRBV3-2	TGTGCCAGCAGCCAGATCCTAGGAAACTCCTACAATGAGCAGTTCTTC	CASSQILGNSYNEQFF
NA	TRBJ1-2	TRBD1	TRBV7-9	TGTGCCAGCAGCCCGAGGGACAGATACTATGGCTACACCTTC	CASSPRDRYYGYTF
NA	TRBJ2-7	TRBD1	TRBV4-1	TGCGCCAGCAGCCAAAGGACAGGGCCCTCCTACGAGCAGTACTTC	CASSQRTGPSYEQYF
NA	TRBJ1-1	NA	TRBV25-1	TGTGCCAGCAACAGAGACGGTGAAGCTTTCTTT	CASNRDGEAFF
NA	TRBJ2-7	NA	TRBV13	TGTGCCAGCAGCTTAGAGGTAGGTCGGGACTACGAGCAGTACTTC	CASSLEVGRDYEQYF
NA	TRBJ2-3	TRBD1	TRBV25-1	TGTGCCAGCAGTGCGACAGGGAGCACAGATACGCAGTATTTT	CASSATGSTDTQYF
NA	TRBJ1-1	NA	TRBV7-9	TGTGCCAGCAGCTCGGTCACGGGTAATGAAGCTTTCTTT	CASSSVTGNEAFF
few	TRBJ1-1	NA	TRBV4-2	TGTGCCAGCAGCCAAGACGGCGGCACTGAAGCTTTCTTT	CASSQDGGTEAFF
NA	TRBJ2-1	NA	TRBV12-3/TRBV12-4	TGTGCCAGCTGCCAGACTAGTTACAATGAGCAGTTCTTC	CASCQTSYNEQFF
NA	TRBJ1-1	NA	TRBV30	TGTGCCTGGAGTGACCCCGGACAGTTTAAAGCTTTCTTT	CAWSDPGQFKAFF
few	TRBJ1-2	NA	TRBV30	TGTGCCTGGAGTGTAGGGGACTATGGCTACACCTTC	CAWSVGDYGYTF
NA	TRBJ1-4	NA	TRBV5-4	TGTGCCAGCAGCTTGGCCGGAGGAGGTGGGGGGATTAATGAAAAACTGTTTTTT	CASSLAGGGGGINEKLFF
once	TRBJ2-7	NA	TRBV5-1	TGCGCCAGCAGCTTAGAGTACGAGCAGTACTTC	CASSLEYEQYF
NA	TRBJ2-2	TRBD1	TRBV9	TGTGCCAGCAGCGTAGGGGCAGGGGGCGGAACCGGGGAGCTGTTTTTT	CASSVGAGGGTGELFF
once	TRBJ2-5	NA	TRBV7-9	TGTGCCAGCAGCCCGGACACAAACCAAGAGACCCAGTACTTC	CASSPDTNQETQYF
NA	TRBJ1-2	NA	TRBV5-1	TGCGCCAGCAGCTTGGAAGGAGGAGGCAACTATGGCTACACCTTC	CASSLEGGGNYGYTF
NA	TRBJ1-5	TRBD1	TRBV2	TGTGCCAGCGGACTGGACAGGGGAGAGCATCAGCCCCAGCATTTT	CASGLDRGEHQPQHF
NA	TRBJ2-7	NA	TRBV7-6	TGTGCCAGCAGCTTGGGGTGGGGGGAGGACGAGCAGTACTTC	CASSLGWGEDEQYF
NA	TRBJ2-7	NA	TRBV6-5	TGTGCCAGCAGCCTGATGGACAACTACTACGAGCAGTACTTC	CASSLMDNYYEQYF
NA	TRBJ1-2	TRBD1	TRBV4-3	TGCGCCAGCAGCGGCCGGGACAGGGGCGCTAACTATGGCTACACCTTC	CASSGRDRGANYGYTF
NA	TRBJ1-2	NA	TRBV6-1	TGTGCCAGCAGTGAACAGGCATTCTATGGCTACACCTTC	CASSEQAFYGYTF
NA	TRBJ2-2	NA	TRBV5-1	TGCGCCAGCACTTGGAGGGGTCTGAACACCGGGGAGCTGTTTTTT	CASTWRGLNTGELFF
few	TRBJ1-2	TRBD1	TRBV19	TGTGCCAGTAGTGTGCCGGGACAGCTTAACGATGGCTACACCTTC	CASSVPGQLNDGYTF
NA	TRBJ2-1	TRBD2	TRBV7-2	TGTGCCAGCATCGGCGGGGGGCCCTACAATGAGCAGTTCTTC	CASIGGGPYNEQFF
NA	TRBJ1-1	TRBD1	TRBV5-1	TGCGCCAGCAGCGGCTTCGGGACAGAGAACACTGAAGCTTTCTTT	CASSGFGTENTEAFF
NA	TRBJ1-2	NA	TRBV4-2	TGTGCCAGCAGCCAAGAAGGGAGCTTTTCTAACTATGGCTACACCTTC	CASSQEGSFSNYGYTF
once	TRBJ2-7	NA	TRBV12-3/TRBV12-4	TGTGCCAGCAGTTTGTTTCGGGGGATCGAGCAGTACTTC	CASSLFRGIEQYF
NA	TRBJ2-1	NA	TRBV19	TGTGCCAGTAGTATCCCTAGCGCCTCCTACAATGAGCAGTTCTTC	CASSIPSASYNEQFF
NA	TRBJ2-1	TRBD2	TRBV6-4	TGTGCCAGCAGTGTTGCCGGGGGGGGCTACAATGAGCAGTTCTTC	CASSVAGGGYNEQFF
few	TRBJ1-4	TRBD1	TRBV27	TGTGCCAGCCGGGACAGGGGGCGCGGTACTAATGAAAAACTGTTTTTT	CASRDRGRGTNEKLFF
NA	TRBJ1-1	NA	TRBV27	TGTGCCAGCATTAGGGGGAACACTGAAGCTTTCTTT	CASIRGNTEAFF